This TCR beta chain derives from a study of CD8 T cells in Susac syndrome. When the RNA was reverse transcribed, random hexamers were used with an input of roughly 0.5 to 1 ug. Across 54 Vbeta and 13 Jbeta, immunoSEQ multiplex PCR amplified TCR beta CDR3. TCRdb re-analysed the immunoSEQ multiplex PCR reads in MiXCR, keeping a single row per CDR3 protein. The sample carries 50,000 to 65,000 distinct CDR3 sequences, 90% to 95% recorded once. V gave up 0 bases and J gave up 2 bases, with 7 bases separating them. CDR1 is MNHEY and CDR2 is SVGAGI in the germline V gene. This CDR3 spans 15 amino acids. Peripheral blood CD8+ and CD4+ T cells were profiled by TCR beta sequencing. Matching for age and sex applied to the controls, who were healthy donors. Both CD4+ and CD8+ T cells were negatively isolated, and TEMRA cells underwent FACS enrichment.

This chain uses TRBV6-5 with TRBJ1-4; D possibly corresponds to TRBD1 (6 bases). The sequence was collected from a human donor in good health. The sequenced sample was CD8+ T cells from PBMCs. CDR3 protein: CASSYSQGTNEKLFF. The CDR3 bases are TGTGCCAGCAGTTACTCGCAGGGGACTAATGAAAAACTGTTTTTT.